The 26 T cell receptor beta chains in this list originate from one sample, sequenced in a study of cytomegalovirus exposure and HLA in healthy donors. The PCR employed 60 Vbeta primers together with 13 Jbeta primers. Libraries were prepared by immunoSEQ multiplex PCR; TCRdb keeps only in-frame clonotypes and omits some of them. This table has approximately 160,000 clones, approximately 71% appearing once. Sequences were obtained from PBMCs. The receptor source for this set is a male donor in good health and CMV-seronegative.

The gene calls are TRBV6-6 and TRBJ1-5; weak D call: TRBD1 (5 bases). CDR1 and CDR2 (germline): MNHNY, SVGAGI (reference sequence). The CDR3 is 15 amino acids. V shed 0 bases and J shed 3 bases, with 9 bases lying between them. As DNA, the CDR3 is TGTGCCAGCAGTTACTCGGCCAGGGACAATCAGCCCCAGCATTTT. Protein: CASSYSARDNQPQHF.

The chain employs TRBV7-8 and TRBJ2-2; D possibly corresponds to TRBD2 (5 bases). The CDR3 runs 16 residues. Germline V gene data show CDR1 as SGHVS and CDR2 as FQNEAQ. Trimming shortened V by 1 base and J by 6 bases, and 15 bases separated the two germline ends. This CDR3 is CASSLVRVPGAGELFF. DNA of the CDR3: TGTGCCAGCAGCTTAGTGAGGGTCCCTGGGGCCGGGGAGCTGTTTTTT.

V gene TRBV7-8 combines with J gene TRBJ2-2; D perhaps matches TRBD2 (5 bases). The CDR3 extends over 15 amino acids. Trimming took 1 base from V and 6 from J, leaving 12 bases between them. Germline CDR1 reads SGHVS; CDR2 reads FQNEAQ. The CDR3 region is CASSLEGRVAGELFF. The CDR3 DNA reads as TGTGCCAGCAGCTTAGAAGGGCGGGTTGCCGGGGAGCTGTTTTTT.

The chain joins TRBV7-9 to TRBJ1-1; unclear D gene. Germline V lookup: CDR1 SEHNR, CDR2 FQNEAQ (reference sequence). V was pared by 6 bases and J by 1 base, with 9 bases between. This CDR3 is built from 13 residues. The CDR3 loop reads CASRLSGNTEAFF. As DNA, the CDR3 is TGTGCCAGCAGATTATCGGGGAACACTGAAGCTTTCTTT.

The chain is built from TRBV28 and TRBJ2-7, with TRBD2 matching over 9 bases. The germline V gene encodes CDR1 MDHEN and CDR2 SYDVKM. The V segment lost 7 bases and the J segment 0 bases; nucleotides outside the gene matches: 4. This CDR3 is built from 14 residues. CDR3 coding DNA: TGTGCCAGCACCGTGACTAGCGGCTCCTACGAGCAGTACTTC. The encoded protein is CASTVTSGSYEQYF.

The V and J genes are TRBV4-2 and TRBJ2-5, with D possibly TRBD2 on 5 matching bases. The CDR3 loop spans 14 amino acids. V was pared by 1 base and J by 5 bases, with 11 bases between. Germline CDR1 is LGHNA and CDR2 is YNFKEQ. The CDR3 DNA follows: TGTGCCAGCAGCCAAGGGACTTCTCGGGAGACCCAGTACTTC. It yields the protein CASSQGTSRETQYF.

The rearrangement uses TRBV7-2 and TRBJ2-5; TRBD2 aligns across 8 bases. The germline V gene encodes CDR1 SGHTA and CDR2 FQGNSA. CDR3 size: 14 residues. J lost 5 bases, V lost 5 bases, and 7 bases had no gene match. In nucleotides, the CDR3 is TGTGCCAGCAGCCCACGGGGGGGGGAGGAGACCCAGTACTTC. Its translation is CASSPRGGEETQYF.

The chain couples TRBV10-3 to TRBJ2-5, with 11 bases fitting TRBD2. In germline, CDR1 is ENHRY, CDR2 SYGVKD. CDR3 length: 17 amino acids. The ends lost 10 bases at V and 5 bases at J; junction bases unmatched: 18. CDR3 in DNA: TGTGCCACAAACCCGTCACCCACTAGCGGGAGCGGGGAGACCCAGTACTTC. Its translation: CATNPSPTSGSGETQYF.

The chain employs TRBV6-6 and TRBJ2-5; D is perhaps TRBD2 (6 bases). CDR1 and CDR2 from the germline V gene are MNHNY and SVGAGI (reference sequence). The CDR3 totals 12 residues. Deletions cut 4 bases from V and 7 bases from J, with 10 bases between. CDR3 protein: CASSWQGGTQYF. The CDR3 DNA reads TGTGCCAGCAGTTGGCAGGGAGGGACCCAGTACTTC.

This clone was seen only once. The chain uses TRBV7-2 and TRBJ1-5; perhaps TRBD1 as D (6 bases). V was cut by 4 bases and J by 7 bases, with 17 bases left in between. There are 15 residues in the CDR3. The germline CDR1 and CDR2 sequences are SGHTA and FQGNSA. The CDR3 nucleotides are TGTGCCAGCAGCTCCCGCGGGGGGGCGGGCCAGCCCCAGCATTTT. Its translation is CASSSRGGAGQPQHF.

The gene calls are TRBV27 and TRBJ1-2; no clear D. V was trimmed by 0 bases and J by 4 bases, leaving 9 bases between them. Germline CDR1 and CDR2: MNHEY and SMNVEV (reference sequence). The CDR3 has 14 residues. CDR3 sequence: CASSLSTFGYGYTF. DNA of the CDR3: TGTGCCAGCAGTTTATCAACATTTGGCTATGGCTACACCTTC.

The chain carries TRBV2 and TRBJ1-6; D is undetermined. Looked up from germline, CDR1 is SNHLY and CDR2 is FYNNEI. The CDR3 length is 12 residues. V dropped 6 bases and J dropped 3 bases, with 3 bases sitting between them. Here the CDR3 reads CASRLYNSPLHF. The CDR3 nucleotides read TGTGCCAGCAGACTCTATAATTCACCCCTCCACTTT. The full variable domain, completed using reference TRBV2 and TRBJ1-6, is EPEVTQTPSHQVTQMGQEVILRCVPISNHLYFYWYRQILGQKVEFLVSFYNNEISEKSEIFDDQFSVERPDGSNFTLKIRSTKLEDSAMYFCASRLYNSPLHFGNGTRLTVT.

The chain employs TRBV7-9 and TRBJ1-3; 11 nucleotides match TRBD1. The CDR3 covers 15 residues. CDR1 and CDR2 (germline): SEHNR, FQNEAQ (reference sequence). The V and J ends lost 3 bases and 2 bases, in that order; junction bases with no gene match: 0. This CDR3 is CASSLDRGPGNTIYF. The CDR3 DNA reads as TGTGCCAGCAGCTTGGACAGGGGGCCTGGAAACACCATATATTTT. Complete variable domain (other parts from reference TRBV7-9 and TRBJ1-3): DTGVSQNPRHKITKRGQNVTFRCDPISEHNRLYWYRQTLGQGPEFLTYFQNEAQLEKSRLLSDRFSAERPKGSFSTLEIQRTEQGDSAMYLCASSLDRGPGNTIYFGEGSWLTVV.

The V and J genes are TRBV5-1 and TRBJ1-5, with D perhaps matching TRBD1 (6 bases). From germline, CDR1 is SGHRS and CDR2 YFSETQ. The CDR3 covers 14 residues. V lost 3 bases and J lost 3, with 10 bases in between. The CDR3 region is CASSYTGINQPQHF. The DNA of the CDR3 is TGCGCCAGCAGCTACACAGGGATCAATCAGCCCCAGCATTTT.

The chain recombines TRBV6-1 with TRBJ1-6; D may be TRBD1 (5 bases). Between the trimmed V and J ends, which lost 4 bases and 10 bases, there was a span of 20 bases. The CDR3 totals 16 residues. The V gene's germline CDR1 is MNHNS and CDR2 SASEGT. The CDR3 is CASSVSRNRSKSPLHF. The CDR3 region has the DNA TGTGCCAGCAGTGTCTCAAGGAACAGGAGCAAATCACCCCTCCACTTT.

The chain carries TRBV6-1 and TRBJ2-7; 8 bases align to TRBD2. The CDR3 extends over 15 amino acids. The germline gives CDR1 MNHNS, CDR2 SASEGT. V was clipped by 2 bases and J by 4 bases; unmatched bases: 7. For the CDR3, the DNA is TGTGCCAGCAGTGAACGTCCGGGAGGGCCTTACGAGCAGTACTTC. It codes for CASSERPGGPYEQYF.

The chain recombines TRBV7-9 with TRBJ2-5; 7 bases line up with TRBD2. The CDR3 loop spans 16 amino acids. Trimming cost V 2 bases and J 7 bases; bases outside gene matches: 13. The germline gives CDR1 SEHNR, CDR2 FQNEAQ (reference sequence). As DNA, the CDR3 is TGTGCCAGCAGCTTAACGTACCCCAGCGGGGTAACGACCCAGTACTTC. Amino acid sequence: CASSLTYPSGVTTQYF.

This clone occurred once. The V gene is TRBV10-3, the J gene TRBJ2-1, with 8 bases fitting TRBD2. V lost 6 bases to trimming and J lost 1 base; unmatched junction nucleotides: 2. CDR1 is ENHRY, CDR2 SYGVKD, per germline. This CDR3 is 14 amino acids long. The CDR3 DNA reads as TGTGCCATCAGACTAGCGGCTTCCTACAATGAGCAGTTCTTC. Translation gives CAIRLAASYNEQFF.

Comment on this clone: Other DNA sequences from this sample encode an identical CDR3 as well. The genes are TRBV5-6 and TRBJ2-3, with a weak D call TRBD2 (5 bases). This CDR3 region has 13 residues. The V end was cut by 0 bases, the J end by 4 bases, with 6 bases between. Germline-derived CDR1 and CDR2 are SGHDT and YYEEEE. The CDR3 reads CASSLEGADTQYF. The CDR3 DNA reads as TGTGCCAGCAGCTTGGAGGGAGCAGATACGCAGTATTTT. The variable domain in full, with the rest retrieved from reference TRBV5-6 and TRBJ2-3, is DAGVTQSPTHLIKTRGQQVTLRCSPKSGHDTVSWYQQALGQGPQFIFQYYEEEERQRGNFPDRFSGHQFPNYSSELNVNALLLGDSALYLCASSLEGADTQYFGPGTRLTVL.

V is TRBV18 and J is TRBJ2-1; TRBD2 matches at 12 bases. The V segment lost 3 bases and the J segment 8 bases; nucleotides outside the gene matches: 5. Germline CDR1 KGHSH, CDR2 LQKENI. This CDR3 region has 15 residues. The CDR3 region is CASSPPGLAGHEQFF. The CDR3 nucleotides read TGTGCCAGCTCACCGCCGGGACTAGCGGGCCATGAGCAGTTCTTC.

This clone was recorded once. The genes are TRBV6-1 and TRBJ2-7; 8 positions match TRBD1. This CDR3 is built from 14 residues. J was trimmed by 2 bases and V by 9 bases; bases with no gene match: 9. Per the germline V gene, CDR1 is MNHNS and CDR2 is SASEGT. The CDR3 sequence: CASRTGGSAYEQYF. The CDR3 nucleotides are TGTGCCAGTCGCACAGGGGGTTCCGCCTACGAGCAGTACTTC.

The chain is built from TRBV7-3 and TRBJ2-7, with TRBD1 identical over 8 bases. Per germline, CDR1 SGHTA and CDR2 FQGTGA. V was pared by 2 bases and J by 3 bases, with 3 bases of the junction left unmatched. The CDR3 loop spans 14 amino acids. CDR3 sequence reads: CASSLAGGIYEQYF. Here the CDR3 DNA reads TGTGCCAGCAGCTTAGCAGGGGGCATCTACGAGCAGTACTTC.

This clone was found a few times. The chain has TRBV4-2 and TRBJ1-1, with no clear D. V was trimmed by 7 bases and J by 0 bases, leaving 15 bases between them. There are 15 residues in the CDR3. Germline-derived CDR1 and CDR2 are LGHNA and YNFKEQ. The CDR3 region is CASTFGPDLNTEAFF. For the CDR3, the DNA is TGTGCCAGCACCTTTGGCCCAGACTTGAACACTGAAGCTTTCTTT.

The chain combines TRBV28 with TRBJ1-5, with D possibly matching TRBD1 (5 bases). Trimming left V 3 bases short and J 7 bases short, with 13 bases between. CDR3 size: 14 residues. Germline V lookup: CDR1 MDHEN, CDR2 SYDVKM. The CDR3 region is CASSFEGLGQPQHF. In nucleotides, the CDR3 is TGTGCCAGCAGTTTCGAGGGACTTGGGCAGCCCCAGCATTTT.

The chain uses TRBV5-8 and TRBJ2-7, with 8 bases aligning to TRBD2. After removal of 4 bases from V and 4 bases from J, the junction contained 4 bases not matched to a gene. Germline lookup yields CDR1 SGHTS and CDR2 YDEGEE. The CDR3 consists of 13 residues. CDR3 residues: CASSLSGVYEQYF. CDR3 sequence (DNA): TGTGCCAGCAGCCTTAGCGGGGTTTACGAGCAGTACTTC.

The V call is TRBV6-5, the J call TRBJ1-2; D gene uncertain. This CDR3 region has 16 residues. From germline, CDR1 is MNHEY and CDR2 SVGAGI. Trimming shortened V by 0 bases and J by 2 bases, and 13 bases separated the two germline ends. CDR3 loop: CASSYSATHPNYGYTF. In nucleotides, the CDR3 is TGTGCCAGCAGTTACTCGGCAACACACCCCAACTATGGCTACACCTTC.